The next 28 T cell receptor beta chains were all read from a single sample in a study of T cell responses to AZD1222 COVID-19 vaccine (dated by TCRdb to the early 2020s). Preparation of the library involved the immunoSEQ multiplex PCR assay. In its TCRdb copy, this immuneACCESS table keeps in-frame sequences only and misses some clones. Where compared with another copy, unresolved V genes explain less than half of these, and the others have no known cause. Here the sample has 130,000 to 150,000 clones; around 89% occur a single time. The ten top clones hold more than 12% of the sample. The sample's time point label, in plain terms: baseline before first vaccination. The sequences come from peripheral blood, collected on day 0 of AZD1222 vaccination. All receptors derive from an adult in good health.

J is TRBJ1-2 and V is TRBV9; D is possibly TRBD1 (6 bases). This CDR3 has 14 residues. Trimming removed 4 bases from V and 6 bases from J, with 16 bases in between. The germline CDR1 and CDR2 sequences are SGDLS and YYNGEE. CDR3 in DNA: TGTGCCAGCAGCCCCGGGGGGGCTAATGATGGCTACACCTTC. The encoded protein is CASSPGGANDGYTF.

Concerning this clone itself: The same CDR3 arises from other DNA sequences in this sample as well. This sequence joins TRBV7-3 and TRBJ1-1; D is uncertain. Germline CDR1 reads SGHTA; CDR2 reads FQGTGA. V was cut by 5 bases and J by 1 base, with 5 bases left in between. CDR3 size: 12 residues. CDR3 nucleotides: TGTGCCAGCAGCGGAGGGAACACTGAAGCTTTCTTT. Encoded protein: CASSGGNTEAFF.

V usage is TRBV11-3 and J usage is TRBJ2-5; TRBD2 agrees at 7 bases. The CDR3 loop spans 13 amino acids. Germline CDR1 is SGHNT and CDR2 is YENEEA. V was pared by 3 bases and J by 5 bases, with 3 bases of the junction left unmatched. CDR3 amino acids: CASSFAGDETQYF. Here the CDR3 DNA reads TGTGCCAGCAGCTTTGCGGGGGACGAGACCCAGTACTTC. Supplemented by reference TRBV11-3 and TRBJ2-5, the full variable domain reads EAGVVQSPRYKIIEKKQPVAFWCNPISGHNTLYWYLQNLGQGPELLIRYENEEAVDDSQLPKDRFSAERLKGVDSTLKIQPAELGDSAVYLCASSFAGDETQYFGPGTRLLVL.

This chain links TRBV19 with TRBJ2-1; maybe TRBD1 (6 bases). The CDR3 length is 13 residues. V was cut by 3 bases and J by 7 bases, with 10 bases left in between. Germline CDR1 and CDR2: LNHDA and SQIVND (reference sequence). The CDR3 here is CASSMGRGNEQFF. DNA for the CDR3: TGTGCCAGTAGTATGGGTAGGGGGAATGAGCAGTTCTTC.

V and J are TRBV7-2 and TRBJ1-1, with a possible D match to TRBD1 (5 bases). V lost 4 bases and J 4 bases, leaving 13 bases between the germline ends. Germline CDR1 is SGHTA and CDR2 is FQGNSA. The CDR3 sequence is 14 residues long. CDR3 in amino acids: CASSYGGGSTEAFF. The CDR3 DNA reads TGTGCCAGCAGCTACGGGGGGGGAAGCACTGAAGCTTTCTTT.

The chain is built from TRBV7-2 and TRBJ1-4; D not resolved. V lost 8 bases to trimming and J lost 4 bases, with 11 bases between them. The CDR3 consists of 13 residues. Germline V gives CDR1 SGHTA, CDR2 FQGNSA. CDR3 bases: TGTGCCAGCGCCACCTCCTTTAATGAAAAACTGTTTTTT. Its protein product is CASATSFNEKLFF. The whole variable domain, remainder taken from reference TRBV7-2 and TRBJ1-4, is GAGVSQSPSNKVTEKGKDVELRCDPISGHTALYWYRQSLGQGLEFLIYFQGNSAPDKSGLPSDRFSAERTGGSVSTLTIQRTQQEDSAVYLCASATSFNEKLFFGSGTQLSVL.

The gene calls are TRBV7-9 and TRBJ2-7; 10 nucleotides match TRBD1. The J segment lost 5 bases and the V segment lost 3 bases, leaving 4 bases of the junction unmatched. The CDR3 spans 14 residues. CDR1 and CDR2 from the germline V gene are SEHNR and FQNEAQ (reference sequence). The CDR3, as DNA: TGTGCCAGCAGCTTGGGACAGGGGAGCGACGAGCAGTACTTC. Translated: CASSLGQGSDEQYF.

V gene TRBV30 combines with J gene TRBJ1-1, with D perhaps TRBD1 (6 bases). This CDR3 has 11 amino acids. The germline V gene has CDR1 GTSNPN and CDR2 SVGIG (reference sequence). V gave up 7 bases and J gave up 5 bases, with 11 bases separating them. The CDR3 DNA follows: TGTGCCTCTTCCCAGGGGACTGAAGCTTTCTTT. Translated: CASSQGTEAFF.

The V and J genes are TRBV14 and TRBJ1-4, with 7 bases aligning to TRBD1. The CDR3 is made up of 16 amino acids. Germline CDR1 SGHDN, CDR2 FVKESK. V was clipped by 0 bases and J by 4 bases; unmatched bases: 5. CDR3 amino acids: CASSQDGAGGNEKLFF. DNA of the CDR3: TGTGCCAGCAGCCAAGATGGGGCAGGGGGTAATGAAAAACTGTTTTTT.

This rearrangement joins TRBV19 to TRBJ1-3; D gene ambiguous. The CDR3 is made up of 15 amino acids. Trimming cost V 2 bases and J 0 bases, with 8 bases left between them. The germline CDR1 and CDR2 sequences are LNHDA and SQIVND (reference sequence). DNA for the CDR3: TGTGCCAGTAGTATAAGCACCTCCTCTGGAAACACCATATATTTT. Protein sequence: CASSISTSSGNTIYF.

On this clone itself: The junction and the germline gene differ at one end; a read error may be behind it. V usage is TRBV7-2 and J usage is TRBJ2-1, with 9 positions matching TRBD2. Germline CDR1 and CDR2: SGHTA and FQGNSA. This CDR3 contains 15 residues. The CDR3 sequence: CASRLAGANTGEQFF. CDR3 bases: TGTGCCAGCAGGTTAGCGGGGGCTAATACGGGAGAGCAGTTCTTC.

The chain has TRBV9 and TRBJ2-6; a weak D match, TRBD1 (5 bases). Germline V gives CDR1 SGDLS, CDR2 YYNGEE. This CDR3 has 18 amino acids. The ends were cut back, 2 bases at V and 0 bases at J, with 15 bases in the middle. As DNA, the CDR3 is TGTGCCAGCAGCGTCCAGGGTGTGCTCCTCTCTGGGGCCAACGTCCTGACTTTC. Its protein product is CASSVQGVLLSGANVLTF.

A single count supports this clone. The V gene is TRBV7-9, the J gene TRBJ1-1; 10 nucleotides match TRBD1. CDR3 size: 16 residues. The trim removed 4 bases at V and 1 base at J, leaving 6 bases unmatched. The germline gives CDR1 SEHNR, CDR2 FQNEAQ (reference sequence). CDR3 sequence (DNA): TGTGCCAGCAGCTGGGGGACAGGGGCTGGGAACACTGAAGCTTTCTTT. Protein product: CASSWGTGAGNTEAFF. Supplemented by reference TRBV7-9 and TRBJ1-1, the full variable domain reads DTGVSQNPRHKITKRGQNVTFRCDPISEHNRLYWYRQTLGQGPEFLTYFQNEAQLEKSRLLSDRFSAERPKGSFSTLEIQRTEQGDSAMYLCASSWGTGAGNTEAFFGQGTRLTVV.

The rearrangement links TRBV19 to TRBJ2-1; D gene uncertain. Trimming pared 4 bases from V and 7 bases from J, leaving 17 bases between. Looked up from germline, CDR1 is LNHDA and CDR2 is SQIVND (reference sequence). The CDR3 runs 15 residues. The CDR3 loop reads CASSTESTYPNEQFF. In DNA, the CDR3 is TGTGCCAGTAGTACCGAAAGCACCTACCCAAATGAGCAGTTCTTC.

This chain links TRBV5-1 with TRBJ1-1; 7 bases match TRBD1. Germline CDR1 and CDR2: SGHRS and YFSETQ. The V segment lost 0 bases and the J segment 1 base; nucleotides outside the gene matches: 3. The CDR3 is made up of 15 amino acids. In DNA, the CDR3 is TGCGCCAGCAGCTTGGGTCCAGGGGGGAACACTGAAGCTTTCTTT. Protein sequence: CASSLGPGGNTEAFF.

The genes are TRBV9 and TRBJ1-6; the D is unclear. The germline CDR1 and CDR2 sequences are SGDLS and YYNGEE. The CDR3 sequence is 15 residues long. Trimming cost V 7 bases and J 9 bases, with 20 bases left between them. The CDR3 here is CASCPGDSFGSPLHF. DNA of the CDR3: TGTGCCAGCTGTCCCGGAGATTCCTTTGGTTCACCCCTCCACTTT.

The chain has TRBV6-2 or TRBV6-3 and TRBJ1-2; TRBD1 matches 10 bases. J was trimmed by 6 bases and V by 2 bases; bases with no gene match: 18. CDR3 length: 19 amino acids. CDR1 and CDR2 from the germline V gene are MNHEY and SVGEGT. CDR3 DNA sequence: TGTGCCAGCAGTTACCAAGAAATGTCCGGGACAGGGGTAGAAAATGGCTACACCTTC. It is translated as CASSYQEMSGTGVENGYTF.

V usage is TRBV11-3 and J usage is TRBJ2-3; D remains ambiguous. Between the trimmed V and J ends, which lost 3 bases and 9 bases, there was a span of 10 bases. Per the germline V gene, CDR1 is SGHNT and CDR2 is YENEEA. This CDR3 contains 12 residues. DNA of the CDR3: TGTGCCAGCAGCTTTAAAGGCCAAACGCAGTATTTT. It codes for CASSFKGQTQYF.

CDR3 residues: CASSLRGETQYF. The CDR3 DNA sequence: TGTGCCAGCAGCTTACGGGGGGAGACCCAGTACTTC. The chain combines TRBV7-2 with TRBJ2-5; the D gene is possibly TRBD2 (6 bases). This CDR3 is built from 12 residues. Germline-derived CDR1 and CDR2 are SGHTA and FQGNSA. V was clipped by 2 bases and J by 5 bases, with 6 bases between them.

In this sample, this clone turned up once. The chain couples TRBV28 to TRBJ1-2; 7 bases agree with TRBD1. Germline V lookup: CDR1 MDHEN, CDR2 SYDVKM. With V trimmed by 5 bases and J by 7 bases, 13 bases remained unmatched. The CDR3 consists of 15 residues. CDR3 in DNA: TGTGCCAGCAGTGCCTCGGACAGGAAGGGCATTGGCTACACCTTC. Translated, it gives CASSASDRKGIGYTF.

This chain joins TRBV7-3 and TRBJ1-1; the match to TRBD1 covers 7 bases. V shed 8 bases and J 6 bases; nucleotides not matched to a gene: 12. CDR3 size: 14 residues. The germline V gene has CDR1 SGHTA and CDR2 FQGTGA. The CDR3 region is CASRGEGARAEAFF. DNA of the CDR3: TGTGCCAGCCGAGGAGAGGGGGCGCGAGCTGAAGCTTTCTTT.

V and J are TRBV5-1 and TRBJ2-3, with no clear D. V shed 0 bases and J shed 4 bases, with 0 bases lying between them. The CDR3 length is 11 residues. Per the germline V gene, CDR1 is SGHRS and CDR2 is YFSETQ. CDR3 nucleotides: TGCGCCAGCAGCTTGGCAGATACGCAGTATTTT. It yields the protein CASSLADTQYF.

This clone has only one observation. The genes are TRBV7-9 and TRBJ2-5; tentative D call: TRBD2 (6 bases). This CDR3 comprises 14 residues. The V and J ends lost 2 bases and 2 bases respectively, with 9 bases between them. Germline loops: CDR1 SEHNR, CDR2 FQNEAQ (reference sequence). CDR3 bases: TGTGCCAGCAGCTTAAAGGCGGGGCAAGAGACCCAGTACTTC. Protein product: CASSLKAGQETQYF.

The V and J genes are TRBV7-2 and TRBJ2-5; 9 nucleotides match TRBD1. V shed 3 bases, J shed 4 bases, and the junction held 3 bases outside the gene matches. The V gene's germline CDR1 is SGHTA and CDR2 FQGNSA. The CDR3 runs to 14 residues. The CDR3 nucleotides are TGTGCCAGCAGCTTCCCGGACAGGGGAGAGACCCAGTACTTC. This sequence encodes CASSFPDRGETQYF.

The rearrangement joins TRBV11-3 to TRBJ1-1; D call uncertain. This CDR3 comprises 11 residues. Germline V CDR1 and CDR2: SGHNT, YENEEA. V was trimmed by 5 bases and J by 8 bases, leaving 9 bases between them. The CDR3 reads CASSRDSEAFF. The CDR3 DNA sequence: TGTGCCAGCAGCCGCGATTCAGAAGCTTTCTTT.

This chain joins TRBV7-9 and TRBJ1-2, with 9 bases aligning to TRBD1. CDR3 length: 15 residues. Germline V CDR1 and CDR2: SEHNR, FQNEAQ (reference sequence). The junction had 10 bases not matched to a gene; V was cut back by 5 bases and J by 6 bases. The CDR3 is CASSRTGTGMHGYTF. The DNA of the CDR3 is TGTGCCAGCAGCCGAACCGGGACAGGGATGCATGGCTACACCTTC.

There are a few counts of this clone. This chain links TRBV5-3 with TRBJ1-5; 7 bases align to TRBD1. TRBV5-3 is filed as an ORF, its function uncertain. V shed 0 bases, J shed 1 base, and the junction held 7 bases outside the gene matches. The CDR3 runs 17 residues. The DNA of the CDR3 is TGTGCCAGAAGCTTGGGACAGGGCGGATTAAGCAATCAGCCCCAGCATTTT. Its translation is CARSLGQGGLSNQPQHF.

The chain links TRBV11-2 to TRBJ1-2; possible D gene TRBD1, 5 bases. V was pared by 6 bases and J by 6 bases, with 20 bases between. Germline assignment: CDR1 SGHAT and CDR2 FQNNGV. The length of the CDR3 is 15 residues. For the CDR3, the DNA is TGTGCCAGCAGTTCCCTGGGGGGTGGTAGGGATGGCTACACCTTC. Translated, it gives CASSSLGGGRDGYTF.